Following are 12 T cell receptor beta chains from one sample sequenced in a study of PD-1 blockade in mismatch repair-deficient tumors. Sequenced by immunoSEQ multiplex PCR; TCRdb stores in-frame clones only, minus some. Of about 35,000 clones in the sample, around 80% were seen once. This specimen was PBMCs, taken around 6 weeks after starting pembrolizumab. The receptor set was obtained from an adult with mismatch repair-deficient cancer.

The genes are TRBV7-6 and TRBJ1-4, with 7 positions matching TRBD1. J lost 4 bases, V lost 5 bases, and 10 bases had no gene match. The CDR3 loop spans 16 amino acids. Looked up from germline, CDR1 is SGHVS and CDR2 is FNYEAQ. Written as DNA, the CDR3 is TGTGCCAGCAGCCACGGACGGACAGGTTTTAATGAAAAACTGTTTTTT. Protein product: CASSHGRTGFNEKLFF.

The CDR3 is CASSLLTTGMGETQYF. The CDR3 DNA follows: TGCGCCAGCAGCTTATTAACGACAGGGATGGGGGAGACCCAGTACTTC. The chain combines TRBV5-1 with TRBJ2-5; 7 bases are shared with TRBD1. The CDR3 extends over 16 amino acids. With V trimmed by 2 bases and J by 5 bases, 12 bases remained unmatched. Germline CDR1 and CDR2: SGHRS and YFSETQ.

In this sample, this clone turned up a few times. The J gene is TRBJ1-2, the V gene TRBV4-2, with TRBD1 matching over 7 bases. The V gene end was trimmed by 5 bases and the J gene end by 1 base; junction bases not matched to a gene: 4. CDR1 is LGHNA, CDR2 YNFKEQ, per germline. The CDR3 covers 14 residues. The CDR3 sequence: CASSMTGSNYGYTF. The CDR3, as DNA: TGTGCCAGCAGCATGACAGGGAGTAACTATGGCTACACCTTC.

The J gene is TRBJ2-5, the V gene TRBV5-4, with 8 bases aligning to TRBD2. Germline trimming cut 5 bases from V and 5 bases from J; bases unmatched to any gene: 11. The CDR3 sequence is 15 residues long. The V gene's germline CDR1 is SGHNT and CDR2 YYREEE (reference sequence). CDR3 amino acids: CASRRSGSFSETQYF. The DNA for the CDR3 is TGTGCCAGCAGGAGGAGCGGGAGTTTCTCTGAGACCCAGTACTTC. The whole variable domain, filled in from reference TRBV5-4 and TRBJ2-5, reads ETGVTQSPTHLIKTRGQQVTLRCSSQSGHNTVSWYQQALGQGPQFIFQYYREEENGRGNFPPRFSGLQFPNYSSELNVNALELDDSALYLCASRRSGSFSETQYFGPGTRLLVL.

As DNA, the CDR3 is TGCGCCAGCAGCTTAGGCGGGTTGGATCAGCCCCAGCATTTT. Residues: CASSLGGLDQPQHF. The chain is built from TRBV5-1 and TRBJ1-5; D unresolved. Germline V lookup: CDR1 SGHRS, CDR2 YFSETQ. The CDR3 totals 14 residues. V dropped 2 bases and J dropped 5 bases, with 11 bases sitting between them.

This clone was counted once. The rearrangement uses TRBV7-7 and TRBJ2-2; TRBD1 matches at 12 bases. CDR3 length: 18 residues. After removal of 3 bases from V and 6 bases from J, the junction contained 11 bases not matched to a gene. Germline-derived CDR1 and CDR2 are SSHAT and FNYEAQ (reference sequence). The CDR3 DNA follows: TGTGCCAGCAGCTTTGTCCCGGGACAGGGGGCGCTGGCCGGGGAGCTGTTTTTT. It codes for CASSFVPGQGALAGELFF.

The rearrangement uses TRBV5-1 and TRBJ2-2, with 9 bases fitting TRBD1. V lost 6 bases, J lost 4 bases, and 7 bases stayed unmatched. Germline assignment: CDR1 SGHRS and CDR2 YFSETQ. The CDR3 has 15 residues. CDR3 nucleotide sequence: TGCGCCAGCACCCGTCAGGGACAGGGCACCGGGGAGCTGTTTTTT. Its protein product is CASTRQGQGTGELFF. Filled out from reference TRBV5-1 and TRBJ2-2, the complete variable domain reads KAGVTQTPRYLIKTRGQQVTLSCSPISGHRSVSWYQQTPGQGLQFLFEYFSETQRNKGNFPGRFSGRQFSNSRSEMNVSTLELGDSALYLCASTRQGQGTGELFFGEGSRLTVL.

This chain joins TRBV19 and TRBJ2-2; D is possibly TRBD1 (6 bases). There are 14 residues in the CDR3. V was clipped by 8 bases and J by 7 bases, with 17 bases between them. CDR1 LNHDA and CDR2 SQIVND come from the germline V gene (reference sequence). This CDR3 reads CASLTLQGNGELFF. CDR3 coding DNA: TGTGCCAGTCTCACTTTACAGGGAAACGGGGAGCTGTTTTTT. The variable domain in full, with the rest retrieved from reference TRBV19 and TRBJ2-2, is DGGITQSPKYLFRKEGQNVTLSCEQNLNHDAMYWYRQDPGQGLRLIYYSQIVNDFQKGDIAEGYSVSREKKESFPLTVTSAQKNPTAFYLCASLTLQGNGELFFGEGSRLTVL.

The table lists this clone with a few counts. The chain couples TRBV2 to TRBJ2-7, with 11 nucleotides matching TRBD1. Trimming removed 6 bases from V and 3 bases from J; junction bases left unmatched: 4. The germline V gene encodes CDR1 SNHLY and CDR2 FYNNEI. There are 14 residues in the CDR3. CDR3: CASRPGQGVYEQYF. The CDR3 bases are TGTGCCAGCAGGCCGGGACAGGGGGTCTACGAGCAGTACTTC.

CDR3 in DNA: TGTGCCACCAGCAGAGAAGGCAGGGTGGGGAATGAGCAGTTCTTC. Amino acid sequence: CATSREGRVGNEQFF. The V and J genes are TRBV15 and TRBJ2-1; tentative D call: TRBD1 (5 bases). The CDR3 length is 15 residues. Trimming cost V 0 bases and J 7 bases, with 13 bases left between them. From germline, CDR1 is LNHNV and CDR2 YYDKDF (reference sequence). Drawing the rest from reference TRBV15 and TRBJ2-1, the complete variable domain is DAMVIQNPRYQVTQFGKPVTLSCSQTLNHNVMYWYQQKSSQAPKLLFHYYDKDFNNEADTPDNFQSRRPNTSFCFLDIRSPGLGDTAMYLCATSREGRVGNEQFFGPGTRLTVL.

The rearrangement uses TRBV18 and TRBJ2-5; D unresolved. In germline, CDR1 is KGHSH, CDR2 LQKENI. V dropped 5 bases and J dropped 3 bases, with 4 bases sitting between them. There are 11 residues in the CDR3. The DNA of the CDR3 is TGTGCCAGCTCATCCAAAGAGACCCAGTACTTC. Its protein is CASSSKETQYF.

This clone was seen only once. The CDR3 nucleotides are TGTGCCAGCAGCCGACCTCTAGGGGCAGATACGCAGTATTTT. Its translation is CASSRPLGADTQYF. The J gene is TRBJ2-3, the V gene TRBV14, with D possibly being TRBD1 (5 bases). The germline V gene encodes CDR1 SGHDN and CDR2 FVKESK. Trimming left V 4 bases short and J 4 bases short, with 12 bases between. This CDR3 contains 14 residues.